This TCR beta chain was retrieved from a study of CD8 T cell repertoires and HIV-1 epitope variants. Overall study context: Twenty-five autologous and known Gag and Nef epitope variant peptides each stimulated T cells separately. Controls included no peptide, Ebola AY9 epitope, and a CMV, EBV, flu pool. Autologous T cell-negative cells served as antigen-presenting cells in equal numbers.

Regarding this clone: Its target is unknown.

Using immunoSEQ multiplex PCR, the repertoire was profiled, and TCRdb retains in-frame clones only, with some absent. The data show 4,500 to 7,000 clones, approximately 67% seen once. The material sequenced was cultured CD8+ T cells derived from PBMCs. This receptor was obtained from a male donor with HIV.

CDR3 DNA: TGTGCCAGCAGCGTAGGGACAGGGTCCACCTACGAGCAGTACTTC. It yields the protein CASSVGTGSTYEQYF. This chain uses TRBV9 with TRBJ2-7; TRBD1 matches 8 bases. The CDR3 runs 15 residues. The trim removed 0 bases at V and 2 bases at J, leaving 4 bases unmatched. The germline V gene has CDR1 SGDLS and CDR2 YYNGEE.